The clone carrying this T cell receptor (beta chain) was seen a single time. As processed by the authors: Scientists estimated how many nucleated cells there were by amplifying reference gene primers. Repertoires were generated with immunoSEQ multiplex PCR, while TCRdb's copy carries only in-frame clones and drops some. V and J calls and clone size are copied from that table; D and trimming were computed from the DNA. The top ten clones hold over 4% of a sample with more than 55,000 clones, 80% to 90% of them seen once. The entry originates in a study of blood T cell repertoires in COVID-19. Across the whole study: Nucleic acid was either cDNA or gDNA, and it came from T cells, B-cell-depleted T cells, or PBMCs.

The sequenced sample was peripheral blood. This TCR was recovered from a man aged 55 to 70 with acute or convalescent COVID-19.

CDR3 protein: CASSEGGRGYGYTF. DNA of the CDR3: TGTGCCAGCAGTGAAGGTGGCAGGGGGTATGGCTACACCTTC. The chain carries TRBV25-1 and TRBJ1-2; TRBD1 aligns across 7 bases. The CDR3 is 14 amino acids. Trimming took 2 bases from V and 5 from J; bases not matched to a gene: 5. Germline V gene data show CDR1 as MGHDK and CDR2 as SYGVNS.